This TCR beta chain is from a study of T cells after yellow fever vaccination. Study overall: SMART-Seq v4 Ultra Low Input served to prepare low-cell-number fractions.

V was cut by 6 bases and J by 2 bases, with 14 bases left in between. CDR3 length equals 14 residues. Germline assignment: CDR1 SGHTA and CDR2 FQGNSA. By 5'RACE template switching, TCR cDNA was produced, with a universal primer site and UMIs added in the process. TCRdb reanalysed the 5' RACE reads using MiXCR and keeps one entry per CDR3 protein. The table includes approximately 510,000 distinct CDR3 sequences, 21% detected once. This clonotype has only a few counts. The chain links TRBV7-2 to TRBJ2-7; D is uncertain. The TCR comes from a man in his late teens or twenties who received the YFV17D yellow fever vaccine. The sample was PBMCs, taken around 3 weeks after the first yellow fever vaccination. CDR3 in amino acids: CASSQATFPYEQYF. Here the CDR3 DNA reads TGTGCCAGCAGTCAGGCGACATTCCCCTACGAGCAGTACTTC.